Following are 7 T cell receptor beta chains from one sample sequenced in a study of type 1 regulatory T cells. The antigens of these receptors remain unknown. One entry per CDR3 protein, called by TCRdb with MiXCR from the reads. The sample lists approximately 25,000 distinct CDR3 sequences, approximately 44% occurring once. Source material: cultured T cells, either the whole culture or a sorted T cell fraction (not recorded which). Receptors originate from a human donor in good health.

CDR3: CASSVQGGGDEQYF. The CDR3 region has the DNA TGTGCCAGCAGTGTACAGGGGGGGGGGGACGAGCAGTACTTC. The gene calls are TRBV6-1 and TRBJ2-7; TRBD1 might be the D (8 bases). The CDR3 totals 14 residues. From germline, CDR1 is MNHNS and CDR2 SASEGT. V dropped 4 bases and J dropped 5 bases, with 15 bases sitting between them.

A word on this clonotype: A much more abundant neighbour one base away suggests this may be a read error. The chain employs TRBV11-3 and TRBJ1-2, with D possibly TRBD1 on 6 matching bases. Germline CDR1 SGHNT, CDR2 YENEEA. The CDR3 is made up of 13 amino acids. The germline V and J ends were trimmed by 11 bases and 6 bases, with 19 bases remaining between them. The chain's CDR3 is CAGSRAHRDGYTF. The CDR3 nucleotides are TGTGCCGGGAGCAGGGCCCACAGGGATGGCTACACCTTC.

In its sample, this clonotype ranks as medium-sized. DNA for the CDR3: TGTGCCAGCAGCCCCACCGGGACTATTAACACCGGGGAGCTGTTTTTT. Translated, it gives CASSPTGTINTGELFF. The chain recombines TRBV7-2 with TRBJ2-2; TRBD2 aligns across 7 bases. Per the germline V gene, CDR1 is SGHTA and CDR2 is FQGNSA. The length of the CDR3 is 16 residues. The ends lost 5 bases at V and 2 bases at J; junction bases unmatched: 8.

The chain uses TRBV28 and TRBJ2-3, with TRBD2 as a possible D gene (5 bases). The CDR3 covers 16 residues. Germline V CDR1 and CDR2: MDHEN, SYDVKM. V lost 2 bases and J 2 bases, leaving 14 bases between the germline ends. In DNA form, the CDR3 reads TGTGCCAGCAGTTTACCCGGGGTAATTACCACAGATACGCAGTATTTT. Amino acids: CASSLPGVITTDTQYF. Full variable domain (rest looked up from reference TRBV28 and TRBJ2-3): DVKVTQSSRYLVKRTGEKVFLECVQDMDHENMFWYRQDPGLGLRLIYFSYDVKMKEKGDIPEGYSVSREKKERFSLILESASTNQTSMYLCASSLPGVITTDTQYFGPGTRLTVL.

There are a few counts of this clonotype. This chain joins TRBV6-2 or TRBV6-3 and TRBJ2-3, with 7 bases aligning to TRBD2. The CDR3 is 15 amino acids. The germline CDR1 and CDR2 sequences are MNHEY and SVGEGT. V gave up 7 bases and J gave up 3 bases; unmatched junction bases: 10. Here the CDR3 reads CASTQGGVETDTQYF. In nucleotides, the CDR3 is TGTGCCAGCACCCAGGGAGGGGTTGAGACAGATACGCAGTATTTT.

V gene TRBV6-6 combines with J gene TRBJ2-7; tentative D call: TRBD2 (6 bases). In germline, CDR1 is MNHNY, CDR2 SVGAGI (reference sequence). The CDR3 is 11 residues long. V lost 8 bases and J lost 3, with 8 bases in between. The CDR3 here is CASAGGYEQYF. The DNA of the CDR3 is TGTGCCAGCGCCGGGGGCTACGAGCAGTACTTC.

This clonotype is medium-sized within its sample. The V gene is TRBV5-1, the J gene TRBJ2-1; 7 bases line up with TRBD1. Germline V gene data show CDR1 as SGHRS and CDR2 as YFSETQ. CDR3 length equals 12 residues. J was trimmed by 6 bases and V by 9 bases; bases with no gene match: 6. The CDR3 reads CATFDRANEQFF. In DNA, the CDR3 is TGCGCCACGTTCGACAGGGCCAATGAGCAGTTCTTC.